Below, 9 T cell receptor beta chains from the same sample are listed, as sequenced in a study of blood T cell repertoires in COVID-19. Profiled with immunoSEQ multiplex PCR; TCRdb holds only in-frame clones, not every one. The sample lists some 94,000 clones, 85% to 90% occurring once. Sequencing input: peripheral blood. The receptor source for this set is a human donor in a cohort sampled during active COVID-19.

The chain is built from TRBV5-1 and TRBJ1-2, with a tentative D call TRBD1 (5 bases). With 0 bases removed from V and 4 bases from J, the gap between germline ends came to 13 bases. The CDR3 has 15 residues. From germline, CDR1 is SGHRS and CDR2 YFSETQ. Here the CDR3 DNA reads TGCGCCAGCAGCTTGGAAGCAGGGCGGGGCTATGGCTACACCTTC. Its translation is CASSLEAGRGYGYTF.

In DNA form, the CDR3 reads TGTGCCAGCAGTTTGGAGGTAACTGGCTACACCTTC. It specifies CASSLEVTGYTF. The chain joins TRBV12-3 or TRBV12-4 to TRBJ1-2; D remains unclear. Trimming stripped 3 bases from V and 7 bases from J, with 9 bases between. The length of the CDR3 is 12 residues.

This clone came up a few times. The chain combines TRBV6-1 with TRBJ2-2, with D maybe TRBD1 (5 bases). Per the germline V gene, CDR1 is MNHNS and CDR2 is SASEGT. V dropped 2 bases and J dropped 7 bases, with 20 bases sitting between them. The CDR3 consists of 17 residues. The CDR3 sequence: CASSEPNKLIRGGELFF. For the CDR3, the DNA is TGTGCCAGCAGTGAACCTAACAAACTAATAAGGGGCGGGGAGCTGTTTTTT.

This clone was found once. The rearrangement links TRBV2 to TRBJ2-1, with TRBD2 identical over 16 bases. The ends lost 6 bases at V and 8 bases at J; junction bases unmatched: 7. The CDR3 is made up of 16 amino acids. CDR1 is SNHLY, CDR2 FYNNEI, per germline. The CDR3 protein is CASREQGLAGGDEQFF. CDR3 coding DNA: TGTGCCAGCAGAGAACAGGGACTAGCGGGAGGGGATGAGCAGTTCTTC.

The rearrangement joins TRBV19 to TRBJ2-3; TRBD1 agrees at 7 bases. This CDR3 is built from 15 residues. Trimming at V came to 2 bases and at J to 4 bases, leaving 6 bases not matched to a gene. Germline V gives CDR1 LNHDA, CDR2 SQIVND (reference sequence). CDR3 residues: CASSIRQGLADTQYF. DNA of the CDR3: TGTGCCAGTAGTATAAGACAGGGCCTCGCAGATACGCAGTATTTT.

The genes are TRBV19 and TRBJ2-2; D might be TRBD2 (5 bases). Germline values: CDR1 LNHDA, CDR2 SQIVND (reference sequence). Trimming cost V 8 bases and J 4 bases, with 14 bases left between them. The CDR3 is made up of 14 amino acids. The CDR3 here is CASCPASPTGELFF. In DNA, the CDR3 is TGTGCCAGTTGCCCGGCTAGCCCCACCGGGGAGCTGTTTTTT.

This clone turned up a few times. The chain carries TRBV6-2 or TRBV6-3 and TRBJ1-5; 8 bases agree with TRBD1. In germline, CDR1 is MNHEY, CDR2 SVGEGT. J lost 6 bases, V lost 5 bases, and 9 bases had no gene match. The CDR3 sequence is 15 residues long. CDR3 sequence reads: CASSRPGQETQPQHF. CDR3 in DNA: TGTGCCAGCAGTCGTCCGGGACAGGAGACTCAGCCCCAGCATTTT.

V gene TRBV18 combines with J gene TRBJ2-3; the match to TRBD2 covers 8 bases. This CDR3 region has 16 residues. The V gene end was trimmed by 4 bases and the J gene end by 1 base; junction bases not matched to a gene: 7. CDR1 and CDR2 (germline): KGHSH, LQKENI. The CDR3 loop reads CASSLTSGTRTDTQYF. The CDR3 DNA follows: TGTGCCAGCTCACTAACTAGCGGCACACGCACAGATACGCAGTATTTT.

The genes are TRBV27 and TRBJ2-5; a weak D match, TRBD1 (6 bases). V lost 3 bases and J lost 5, with 10 bases in between. This CDR3 contains 13 residues. The germline CDR1 and CDR2 sequences are MNHEY and SMNVEV (reference sequence). CDR3 bases: TGTGCCAGCAGTTTGAACAGGGCGGAGACCCAGTACTTC. Its translation: CASSLNRAETQYF.